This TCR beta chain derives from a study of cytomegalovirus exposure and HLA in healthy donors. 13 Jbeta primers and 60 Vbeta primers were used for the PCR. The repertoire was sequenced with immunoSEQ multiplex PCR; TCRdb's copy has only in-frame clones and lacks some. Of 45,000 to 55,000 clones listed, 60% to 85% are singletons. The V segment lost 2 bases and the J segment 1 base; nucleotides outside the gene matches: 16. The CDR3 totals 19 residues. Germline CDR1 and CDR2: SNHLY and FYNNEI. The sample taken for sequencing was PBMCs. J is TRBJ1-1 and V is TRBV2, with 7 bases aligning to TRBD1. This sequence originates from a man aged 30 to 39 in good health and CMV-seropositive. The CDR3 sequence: CASSEPRLTGSSENTEAFF. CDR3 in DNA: TGTGCCAGCAGTGAACCCCGCCTGACAGGGAGTAGCGAGAACACTGAAGCTTTCTTT.